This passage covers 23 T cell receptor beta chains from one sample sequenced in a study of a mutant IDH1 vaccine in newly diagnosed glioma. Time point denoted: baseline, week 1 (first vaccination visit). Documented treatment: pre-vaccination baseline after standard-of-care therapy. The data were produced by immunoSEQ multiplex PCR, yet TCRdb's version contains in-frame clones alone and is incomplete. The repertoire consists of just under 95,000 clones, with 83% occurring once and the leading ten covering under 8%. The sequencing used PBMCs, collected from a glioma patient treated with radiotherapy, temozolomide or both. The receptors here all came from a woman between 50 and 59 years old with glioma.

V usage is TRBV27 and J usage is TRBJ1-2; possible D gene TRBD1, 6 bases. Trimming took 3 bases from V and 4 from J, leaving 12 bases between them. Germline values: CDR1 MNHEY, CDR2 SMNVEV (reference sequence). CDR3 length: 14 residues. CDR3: CASSFGQGTYGYTF. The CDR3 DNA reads TGTGCCAGCAGTTTCGGGCAGGGGACCTATGGCTACACCTTC.

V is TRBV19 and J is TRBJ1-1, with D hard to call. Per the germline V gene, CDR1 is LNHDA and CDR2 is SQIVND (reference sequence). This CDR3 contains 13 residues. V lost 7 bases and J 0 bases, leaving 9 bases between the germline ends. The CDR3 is CASTSSLNTEAFF. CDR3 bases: TGTGCCAGTACCAGCAGCTTGAACACTGAAGCTTTCTTT.

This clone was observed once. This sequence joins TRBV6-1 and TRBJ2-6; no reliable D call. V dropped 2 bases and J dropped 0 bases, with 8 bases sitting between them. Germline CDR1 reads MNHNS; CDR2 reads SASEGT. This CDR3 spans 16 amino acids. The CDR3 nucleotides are TGTGCCAGCAGTGAACAGGCGGTCTCTGGGGCCAACGTCCTGACTTTC. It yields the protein CASSEQAVSGANVLTF.

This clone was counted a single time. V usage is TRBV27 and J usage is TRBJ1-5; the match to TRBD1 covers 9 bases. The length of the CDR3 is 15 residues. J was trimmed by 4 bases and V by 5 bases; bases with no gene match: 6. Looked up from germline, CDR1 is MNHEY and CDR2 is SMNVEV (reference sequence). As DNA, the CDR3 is TGTGCCAGCAGTCCCCTAGGGACAGGGAATCAGCCCCAGCATTTT. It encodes CASSPLGTGNQPQHF.

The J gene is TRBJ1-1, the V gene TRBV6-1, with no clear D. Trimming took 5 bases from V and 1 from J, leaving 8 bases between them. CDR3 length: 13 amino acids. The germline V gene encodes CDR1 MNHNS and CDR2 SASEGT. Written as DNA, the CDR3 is TGTGCCAGCAGTATTCGCAGGAACACTGAAGCTTTCTTT. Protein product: CASSIRRNTEAFF.

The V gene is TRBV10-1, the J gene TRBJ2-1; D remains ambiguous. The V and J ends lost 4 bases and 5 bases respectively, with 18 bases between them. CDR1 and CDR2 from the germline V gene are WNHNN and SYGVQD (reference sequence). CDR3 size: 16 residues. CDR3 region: CASSVRPVGEDNEQFF. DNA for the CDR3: TGCGCCAGCAGTGTTCGTCCTGTTGGCGAAGACAATGAGCAGTTCTTC.

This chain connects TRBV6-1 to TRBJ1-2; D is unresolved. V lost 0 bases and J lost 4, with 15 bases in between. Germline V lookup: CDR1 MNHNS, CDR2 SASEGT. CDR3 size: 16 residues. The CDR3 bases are TGTGCCAGCAGTGAAGCCGGGCCCCCAGCCCTCTATGGCTACACCTTC. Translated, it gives CASSEAGPPALYGYTF.

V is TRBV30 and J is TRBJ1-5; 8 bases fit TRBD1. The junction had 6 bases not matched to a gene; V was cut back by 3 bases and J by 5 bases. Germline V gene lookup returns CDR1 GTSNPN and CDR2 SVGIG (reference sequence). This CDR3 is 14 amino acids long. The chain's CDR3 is CAWSRDRSDQPQHF. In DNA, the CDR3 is TGTGCCTGGAGCCGGGACAGGTCTGATCAGCCCCAGCATTTT. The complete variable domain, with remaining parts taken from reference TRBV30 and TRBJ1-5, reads SQTIHQWPATLVQPVGSPLSLECTVEGTSNPNLYWYRQAAGRGLQLLFYSVGIGQISSEVPQNLSASRPQDRQFILSSKKLLLSDSGFYLCAWSRDRSDQPQHFGDGTRLSIL.

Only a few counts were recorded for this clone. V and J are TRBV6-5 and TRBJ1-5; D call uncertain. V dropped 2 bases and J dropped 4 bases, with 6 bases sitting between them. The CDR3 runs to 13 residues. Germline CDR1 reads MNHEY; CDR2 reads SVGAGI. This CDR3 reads CASSYGGNQPQHF. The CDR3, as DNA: TGTGCCAGCAGTTACGGTGGGAATCAGCCCCAGCATTTT.

This CDR3 is CATWDVRGYLETQYF. CDR3 DNA: TGTGCCACCTGGGACGTCAGGGGGTACCTGGAGACCCAGTACTTC. The chain is built from TRBV15 and TRBJ2-5, with 7 bases fitting TRBD1. Germline V CDR1 and CDR2: LNHNV, YYDKDF (reference sequence). After removal of 8 bases from V and 5 bases from J, the junction contained 14 bases not matched to a gene. The CDR3 extends over 15 amino acids.

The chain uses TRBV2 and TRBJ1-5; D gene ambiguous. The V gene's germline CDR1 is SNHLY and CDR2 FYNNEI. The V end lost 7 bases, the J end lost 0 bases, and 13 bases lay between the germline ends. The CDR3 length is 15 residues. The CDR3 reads CASTPEKTSNQPQHF. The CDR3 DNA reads TGTGCCAGCACCCCTGAGAAGACTAGCAATCAGCCCCAGCATTTT.

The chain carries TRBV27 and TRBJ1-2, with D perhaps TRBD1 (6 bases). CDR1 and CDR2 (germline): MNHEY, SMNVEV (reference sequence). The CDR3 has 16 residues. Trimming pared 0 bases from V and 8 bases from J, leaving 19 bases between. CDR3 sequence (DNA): TGTGCCAGCAGTTTATCTCCCGGACAGCTACCTGGCGGCTACACCTTC. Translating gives CASSLSPGQLPGGYTF.

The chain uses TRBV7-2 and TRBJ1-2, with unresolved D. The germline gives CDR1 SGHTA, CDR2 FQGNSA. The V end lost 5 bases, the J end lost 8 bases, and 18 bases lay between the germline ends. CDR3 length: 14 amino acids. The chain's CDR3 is CASSQNVGLDGYTF. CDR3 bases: TGTGCCAGCAGCCAAAACGTTGGGTTGGACGGCTACACCTTC.

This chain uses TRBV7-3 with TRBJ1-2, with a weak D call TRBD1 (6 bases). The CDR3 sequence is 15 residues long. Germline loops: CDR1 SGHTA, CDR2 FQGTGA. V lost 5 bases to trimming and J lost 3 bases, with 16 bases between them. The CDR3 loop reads CASSLQGRGDYGYTF. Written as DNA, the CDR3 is TGTGCCAGCAGCCTACAGGGAAGGGGTGACTATGGCTACACCTTC. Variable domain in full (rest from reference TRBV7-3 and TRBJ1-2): GAGVSQTPSNKVTEKGKYVELRCDPISGHTALYWYRQSLGQGPEFLIYFQGTGAADDSGLPNDRFFAVRPEGSVSTLKIQRTERGDSAVYLCASSLQGRGDYGYTFGSGTRLTVV.

Written as DNA, the CDR3 is TGTGCCAGCAGCTCTTCAACGAAACAGAAATCTAGCCTGACCGGGGAGCTGTTTTTT. As protein: CASSSSTKQKSSLTGELFF. The chain is built from TRBV11-3 and TRBJ2-2; weak D call: TRBD2 (5 bases). In germline, CDR1 is SGHNT, CDR2 YENEEA. V was trimmed by 4 bases and J by 5 bases, leaving 26 bases between them. CDR3 length equals 19 residues.

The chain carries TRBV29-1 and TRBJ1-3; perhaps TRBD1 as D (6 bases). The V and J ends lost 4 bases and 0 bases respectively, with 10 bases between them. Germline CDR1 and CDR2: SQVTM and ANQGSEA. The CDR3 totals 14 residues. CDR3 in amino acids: CSVAGQLSGNTIYF. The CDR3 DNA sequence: TGCAGCGTTGCCGGACAGCTCTCTGGAAACACCATATATTTT.

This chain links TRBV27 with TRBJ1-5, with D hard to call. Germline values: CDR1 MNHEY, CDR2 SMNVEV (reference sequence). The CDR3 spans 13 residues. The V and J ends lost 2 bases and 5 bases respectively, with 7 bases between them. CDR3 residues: CASSLPFDQPQHF. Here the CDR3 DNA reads TGTGCCAGCAGTTTACCCTTTGATCAGCCCCAGCATTTT.

CDR3 sequence (DNA): TGTGCCAGCAGCACCTACGGGGCGGCAGGCTACACCTTC. Translated: CASSTYGAAGYTF. The J gene is TRBJ1-2, the V gene TRBV5-6; D possibly corresponds to TRBD1 (5 bases). There are 13 residues in the CDR3. With 4 bases removed from V and 8 bases from J, the gap between germline ends came to 15 bases. The germline V gene has CDR1 SGHDT and CDR2 YYEEEE. The whole variable domain, remainder taken from reference TRBV5-6 and TRBJ1-2, is DAGVTQSPTHLIKTRGQQVTLRCSPKSGHDTVSWYQQALGQGPQFIFQYYEEEERQRGNFPDRFSGHQFPNYSSELNVNALLLGDSALYLCASSTYGAAGYTFGSGTRLTVV.

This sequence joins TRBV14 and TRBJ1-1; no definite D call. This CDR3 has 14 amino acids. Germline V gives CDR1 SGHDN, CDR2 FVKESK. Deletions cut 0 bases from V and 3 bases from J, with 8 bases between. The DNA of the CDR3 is TGTGCCAGCAGCCAAGACGGGTCGTACACTGAAGCTTTCTTT. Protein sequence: CASSQDGSYTEAFF. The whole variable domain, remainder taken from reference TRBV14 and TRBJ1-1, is EAGVTQFPSHSVIEKGQTVTLRCDPISGHDNLYWYRRVMGKEIKFLLHFVKESKQDESGMPNNRFLAERTGGTYSTLKVQPAELEDSGVYFCASSQDGSYTEAFFGQGTRLTVV.

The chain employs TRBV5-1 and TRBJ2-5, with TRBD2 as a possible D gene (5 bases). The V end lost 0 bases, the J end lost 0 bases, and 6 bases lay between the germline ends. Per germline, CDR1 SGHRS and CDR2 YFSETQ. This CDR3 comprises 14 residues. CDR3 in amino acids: CASSLGENQETQYF. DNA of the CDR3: TGCGCCAGCAGCTTGGGGGAGAACCAAGAGACCCAGTACTTC.

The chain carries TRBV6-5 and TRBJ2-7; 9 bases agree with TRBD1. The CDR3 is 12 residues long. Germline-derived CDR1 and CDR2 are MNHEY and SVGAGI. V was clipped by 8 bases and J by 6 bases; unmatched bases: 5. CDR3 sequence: CASSGTGSEQYF. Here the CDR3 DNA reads TGTGCCAGCTCCGGGACAGGGAGCGAGCAGTACTTC.

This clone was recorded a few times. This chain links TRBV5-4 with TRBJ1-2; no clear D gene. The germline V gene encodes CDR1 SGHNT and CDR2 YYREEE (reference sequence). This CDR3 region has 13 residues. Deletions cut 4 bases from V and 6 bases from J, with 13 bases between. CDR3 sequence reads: CASSPSSKDGYTF. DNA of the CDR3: TGTGCCAGCAGCCCATCGAGCAAGGATGGCTACACCTTC.

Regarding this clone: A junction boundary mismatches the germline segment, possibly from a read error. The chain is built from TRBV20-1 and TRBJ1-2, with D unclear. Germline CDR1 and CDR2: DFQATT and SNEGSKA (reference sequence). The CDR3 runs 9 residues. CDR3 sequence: CSANQHHNF. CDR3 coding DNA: TGCAGTGCTAATCAGCATCATAACTTC.